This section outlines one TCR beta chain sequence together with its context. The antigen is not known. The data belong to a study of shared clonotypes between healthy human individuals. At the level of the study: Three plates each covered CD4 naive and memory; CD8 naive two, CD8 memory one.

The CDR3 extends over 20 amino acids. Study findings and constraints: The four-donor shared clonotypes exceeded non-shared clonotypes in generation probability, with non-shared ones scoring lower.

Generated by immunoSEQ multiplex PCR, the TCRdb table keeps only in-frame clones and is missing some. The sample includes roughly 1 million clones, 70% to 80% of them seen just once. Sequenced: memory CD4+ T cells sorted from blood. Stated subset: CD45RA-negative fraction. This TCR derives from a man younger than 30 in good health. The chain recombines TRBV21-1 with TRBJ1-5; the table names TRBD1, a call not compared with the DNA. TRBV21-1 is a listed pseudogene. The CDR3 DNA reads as TGTGCCAGCAGCAAAGGGAAAAGACGGTGGGGCCAGGGGGTAAAGCAGCCCCAGCATTTT. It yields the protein CASSKGKRRWGQGVKQPQHF.